This TCR beta chain was recovered during a study of radiotherapy plus CTLA-4 blockade in lung cancer. Study-level information: 18% of patients responded objectively, and about 30% achieved disease control. General study results and limits: With interferon-beta, early dynamics of blood T cell clones were reported to best predict response. Clones of tumor-derived TCRs expanded in blood after radiotherapy plus ipilimumab.

Germline CDR1 is SGHRS and CDR2 is YFSETQ. This CDR3 has 15 amino acids. V dropped 3 bases and J dropped 4; count of bases not matched to a gene: 7. Concerning this clone itself: Antigen unknown.

Method: immunoSEQ multiplex PCR; TCRdb's copy keeps in-frame clones and lacks some. The sample carries more than 90,000 clones, 85% to 90% recorded once. Participants had chemo-refractory metastatic non-small-cell lung cancer and were treated with focal radiation plus ipilimumab CTLA-4 blockade. The receptor was isolated from a human donor with non-small cell lung cancer that progressed on radiotherapy plus ipilimumab. This chain links TRBV5-1 with TRBJ2-7, with 10 bases lining up with TRBD2. Sample: peripheral blood, taken from a patient treated with radiotherapy plus ipilimumab. The CDR3 is CASSWYTSGVYEQYF. DNA for the CDR3: TGCGCCAGCAGCTGGTACACTAGCGGGGTTTACGAGCAGTACTTC. Filled out from reference TRBV5-1 and TRBJ2-7, the complete variable domain reads KAGVTQTPRYLIKTRGQQVTLSCSPISGHRSVSWYQQTPGQGLQFLFEYFSETQRNKGNFPGRFSGRQFSNSRSEMNVSTLELGDSALYLCASSWYTSGVYEQYFGPGTRLTVT.